Sequencing of this T cell receptor (beta chain) was carried out in a study of cytomegalovirus exposure and HLA in healthy donors. PCR was performed using 60 Vbeta and 13 Jbeta primers. Measured with immunoSEQ multiplex PCR; TCRdb has only the in-frame clones, and not every one. The table has around 160,000 clones, 70% to 90% seen once. All the people who gave samples were healthy bone marrow donors. Germline V gene lookup returns CDR1 LNHDA and CDR2 SQIVND (reference sequence). This CDR3 spans 14 amino acids. V was trimmed by 3 bases and J by 5 bases, leaving 13 bases between them. The chain combines TRBV19 with TRBJ2-5; maybe TRBD1 (6 bases). The receptor was derived from a man aged 18 to 30 in good health and CMV-seropositive. The specimen was PBMCs. CDR3 nucleotide sequence: TGTGCCAGTAGTATTACAGGGAGTTCGGAGACCCAGTACTTC. It encodes CASSITGSSETQYF.